The 29 T cell receptor beta chains below all came from one sample that was sequenced in a study of T cells in Graves' hyperthyroidism and ophthalmopathy. Amplification targeted TCR beta CDR3 regions from RNA transcripts. Initially, a first-round RT-PCR of the TCR CDR3 employed the HTBI primer set. TCRdb fed the multiplex PCR reads into MiXCR, producing one record per CDR3 protein. The profile shows around 500,000 distinct CDR3 sequences, around 13% of them singletons. The sequencing input was blood. The receptor source for this set is a woman aged 40 to 49 with Graves' hyperthyroidism.

This clonotype has only a few counts. CDR3 nucleotides: TGTGCCAGCAGTGAAGAATTGCATTTCTTT. Encoded protein: CASSEELHFF. The J gene is TRBJ1-1, the V gene TRBV6-1, with D unresolved. This CDR3 is built from 10 residues. Germline values: CDR1 MNHNS, CDR2 SASEGT. V was shortened by 1 base and J by 13 bases, with 7 bases between the two germline ends.

In its sample, this clonotype was seen many times. V usage is TRBV7-9 and J usage is TRBJ2-7; the D gene is possibly TRBD1 (6 bases). V was trimmed by 5 bases and J by 4 bases, leaving 15 bases between them. CDR3 length equals 14 residues. CDR1 and CDR2 from the germline V gene are SEHNR and FQNEAQ (reference sequence). CDR3: CASSATGRVYEQYF. The CDR3 DNA is TGTGCCAGCAGCGCGACAGGCCGCGTATACGAGCAGTACTTC. The whole variable domain, filled in from reference TRBV7-9 and TRBJ2-7, reads DTGVSQNPRHKITKRGQNVTFRCDPISEHNRLYWYRQTLGQGPEFLTYFQNEAQLEKSRLLSDRFSAERPKGSFSTLEIQRTEQGDSAMYLCASSATGRVYEQYFGPGTRLTVT.

This clonotype was recorded many times. The rearrangement joins TRBV2 to TRBJ2-7; D is uncertain. This CDR3 has 12 amino acids. Deletions cut 6 bases from V and 2 bases from J, with 8 bases between. Germline-derived CDR1 and CDR2 are SNHLY and FYNNEI. The CDR3 loop reads CASRDHPYEQYF. CDR3 nucleotide sequence: TGTGCCAGCAGGGACCACCCCTACGAGCAGTACTTC.

The chain combines TRBV12-3 or TRBV12-4 with TRBJ2-7; a weak D match, TRBD1 (6 bases). The CDR3 runs to 13 residues. The V and J ends lost 6 bases and 7 bases respectively, with 16 bases between them. The CDR3: CASRKGDLGEQYF. The CDR3 nucleotides read TGTGCCAGCAGGAAGGGGGACCTTGGGGAGCAGTACTTC.

This clonotype has ten or more counts. V and J are TRBV3-1 and TRBJ2-4; D ambiguous. V was trimmed by 3 bases and J by 5 bases, leaving 14 bases between them. The CDR3 is 15 amino acids. Germline assignment: CDR1 LGHDT and CDR2 YNNKEL (reference sequence). CDR3 protein: CASSQMRGSENIQYF. As DNA, the CDR3 is TGTGCCAGCAGCCAGATGCGAGGTTCGGAAAACATTCAGTACTTC.

This clonotype was counted ten times or more. The rearrangement joins TRBV7-2 to TRBJ1-3; D ambiguous. Trimming stripped 5 bases from V and 2 bases from J, with 13 bases between. Germline V gives CDR1 SGHTA, CDR2 FQGNSA. This CDR3 comprises 15 residues. CDR3 sequence: CASSPGTGPGNTIYF. In DNA, the CDR3 is TGTGCCAGCAGCCCAGGAACCGGGCCTGGAAACACCATATATTTT.

This sequence joins TRBV2 and TRBJ2-1; D remains unclear. The germline CDR1 and CDR2 sequences are SNHLY and FYNNEI. This CDR3 has 10 amino acids. V shed 7 bases and J shed 9 bases, with 7 bases lying between them. The DNA of the CDR3 is TGTGCCAGCACCTTAAGTGAGCAGTTCTTC. Residues: CASTLSEQFF.

As to this clonotype: A much bigger clone sits one base away, suggesting this may be a read error. The V gene is TRBV18, the J gene TRBJ2-1, with 12 nucleotides matching TRBD2. CDR1 is KGHSH and CDR2 is LQKENI in the germline V gene. The CDR3 runs to 14 residues. The CDR3 region is CASTLAGGMNGQFF. CDR3 bases: TGTGCCAGCACTCTAGCGGGAGGGATGAATGGGCAGTTCTTC.

This clonotype occurred many times. The V and J genes are TRBV20-1 and TRBJ1-1; D unclear. Per the germline V gene, CDR1 is DFQATT and CDR2 is SNEGSKA (reference sequence). The CDR3 length is 13 residues. V lost 3 bases to trimming and J lost 0 bases, with 8 bases between them. CDR3 sequence: CSASDSMNTEAFF. In DNA form, the CDR3 reads TGCAGTGCTAGTGACTCCATGAACACTGAAGCTTTCTTT.

In this sample, this clonotype turned up many times. The V gene is TRBV10-3, the J gene TRBJ2-3; 10 bases fit TRBD2. CDR1 is ENHRY, CDR2 SYGVKD, per germline. With 0 bases clipped from V and 5 bases from J, the junction kept 2 bases outside the gene matches. The CDR3 extends over 15 amino acids. The CDR3 nucleotides are TGTGCCATCAGTGAGTCGGTAGCGGGAGGAGATACGCAGTATTTT. Encoded protein: CAISESVAGGDTQYF.

This clonotype showed up just a few times. This rearrangement joins TRBV18 to TRBJ2-3; the match to TRBD2 covers 9 bases. This CDR3 has 14 amino acids. Germline assignment: CDR1 KGHSH and CDR2 LQKENI. The J segment lost 10 bases and the V segment lost 1 base, leaving 6 bases of the junction unmatched. The CDR3 sequence: CASSPLAGEAAQYF. CDR3 nucleotide sequence: TGTGCCAGCTCACCACTAGCGGGAGAAGCTGCGCAGTATTTT.

V and J are TRBV20-1 and TRBJ2-1, with 7 bases aligning to TRBD2. Trimming cost V 0 bases and J 4 bases; bases outside gene matches: 12. CDR3 size: 17 residues. The germline CDR1 and CDR2 sequences are DFQATT and SNEGSKA (reference sequence). CDR3 sequence (DNA): TGCAGTGCTAGAGATCTGGCCAAGAGCGGGATTTACAATGAGCAGTTCTTC. As protein: CSARDLAKSGIYNEQFF.

This clonotype was seen repeatedly, ten times or more. The chain uses TRBV12-3 or TRBV12-4 and TRBJ2-3; a weak D match, TRBD1 (5 bases). The CDR3 consists of 15 residues. V lost 2 bases, J lost 1 base, and 10 bases lay in between. The CDR3 bases are TGTGCCAGCAGTTTAAGGGGCATCCGCACAGATACGCAGTATTTT. Residues: CASSLRGIRTDTQYF.

As regards this clonotype: A much bigger clone sits one base away, suggesting this may be a read error. The chain joins TRBV11-3 to TRBJ2-2; 8 bases map to TRBD1. Per germline, CDR1 SGHNT and CDR2 YENEEA. V trimming: 10 bases; J trimming: 1 base; junction bases outside the gene matches: 2. The CDR3 sequence is 13 residues long. The CDR3 nucleotides read TGTGCCACCGGGACAGGGAACACCGGGGAGCTGTTTTTT. Translated: CATGTGNTGELFF.

The CDR3 reads CATSTGFSYEQYF. The CDR3 DNA reads TGTGCCACCAGCACAGGGTTCTCCTACGAGCAGTACTTC. The chain is built from TRBV15 and TRBJ2-7, with TRBD1 as a possible D gene (5 bases). The CDR3 runs 13 residues. Per the germline V gene, CDR1 is LNHNV and CDR2 is YYDKDF (reference sequence). Between the trimmed V and J ends, which lost 4 bases and 0 bases, there was a span of 7 bases.

This clonotype was recorded a few times. The chain couples TRBV29-1 to TRBJ2-7; D unresolved. Trimming left V 4 bases short and J 5 bases short, with 9 bases between. The CDR3 extends over 11 amino acids. Germline values: CDR1 SQVTM, CDR2 ANQGSEA. CDR3 sequence: CSVVGPHEQYF. CDR3 in DNA: TGCAGCGTTGTAGGCCCCCACGAGCAGTACTTC.

The V gene is TRBV5-1, the J gene TRBJ1-6, with D unresolved. V was clipped by 4 bases and J by 6 bases, with 5 bases between them. CDR3 length: 12 amino acids. CDR1 and CDR2 from the germline V gene are SGHRS and YFSETQ. CDR3 amino acids: CASSPGNSPLHF. In nucleotides, the CDR3 is TGCGCCAGCAGCCCCGGTAATTCACCCCTCCACTTT.

CDR3 amino acids: CATSDAGAAGELFF. In nucleotides, the CDR3 is TGTGCCACCAGTGATGCAGGGGCCGCCGGGGAGCTGTTTTTT. This chain uses TRBV24-1 with TRBJ2-2; D may be TRBD1 (6 bases). Germline V CDR1 and CDR2: KGHDR, SFDVKD. Trimming pared 3 bases from V and 6 bases from J, leaving 10 bases between. The length of the CDR3 is 14 residues.

This clonotype was counted ten times or more. The chain links TRBV7-9 to TRBJ2-1; 8 positions agree with TRBD2. Germline values: CDR1 SEHNR, CDR2 FQNEAQ (reference sequence). With 4 bases clipped from V and 7 bases from J, the junction kept 15 bases outside the gene matches. The CDR3 sequence is 17 residues long. CDR3 protein: CASSSLAGGPIMNEQFF. The CDR3 region has the DNA TGTGCCAGCAGCTCCCTAGCGGGCGGCCCAATTATGAATGAGCAGTTCTTC.

This clonotype appeared a few times. The genes are TRBV6-1 and TRBJ1-2; no definite D call. The germline gives CDR1 MNHNS, CDR2 SASEGT. The CDR3 totals 14 residues. The V gene lost 5 bases and the J gene lost 1 base, with 11 bases spanning the gap. The CDR3 here is CASSSDIFNYGYTF. The CDR3 DNA follows: TGTGCCAGCAGTTCCGACATATTTAACTATGGCTACACCTTC.

V is TRBV4-1 and J is TRBJ1-1; weak D call: TRBD1 (5 bases). CDR1 is MGHRA, CDR2 YSYEKL, per germline. Trimming stripped 3 bases from V and 3 bases from J, with 8 bases between. This CDR3 is 13 amino acids long. The CDR3 spells CASSHLRDTEAFF. The CDR3 DNA reads as TGCGCCAGCAGCCATCTCAGGGACACTGAAGCTTTCTTT.

This clonotype was counted ten times or more. This chain uses TRBV7-9 with TRBJ2-7; 8 bases agree with TRBD2. CDR1 is SEHNR, CDR2 FQNEAQ, per germline (reference sequence). This CDR3 spans 15 amino acids. The trim removed 7 bases at V and 1 base at J, leaving 9 bases unmatched. CDR3 amino acids: CASTHERELSYEQYF. Written as DNA, the CDR3 is TGTGCCAGCACTCACGAGCGGGAGTTATCCTACGAGCAGTACTTC.

In this sample, this clonotype turned up many times. The chain links TRBV2 to TRBJ2-7; D unresolved. CDR3 length equals 14 residues. V gave up 3 bases and J gave up 4 bases, with 13 bases separating them. Per germline, CDR1 SNHLY and CDR2 FYNNEI. Written as DNA, the CDR3 is TGTGCCAGCAGTGACTTAGCCGACCATTACGAGCAGTACTTC. Its protein product is CASSDLADHYEQYF. The full variable domain, rest sourced from reference TRBV2 and TRBJ2-7, is EPEVTQTPSHQVTQMGQEVILRCVPISNHLYFYWYRQILGQKVEFLVSFYNNEISEKSEIFDDQFSVERPDGSNFTLKIRSTKLEDSAMYFCASSDLADHYEQYFGPGTRLTVT.

Many counts were recorded for this clonotype. CDR3 in amino acids: CASSLAGITGELFF. CDR3 DNA sequence: TGTGCCAGCAGTTTAGCGGGGATCACCGGGGAGCTGTTTTTT. This chain connects TRBV12-3 or TRBV12-4 to TRBJ2-2, with unresolved D. This CDR3 contains 14 residues. Between the trimmed V and J ends, which lost 0 bases and 4 bases, there was a span of 6 bases.

The chain employs TRBV6-6 and TRBJ1-5, with D possibly matching TRBD1 (5 bases). The CDR3 is 15 amino acids. V was cut by 2 bases and J by 9 bases, with 17 bases left in between. Germline V lookup: CDR1 MNHNY, CDR2 SVGAGI (reference sequence). CDR3 bases: TGTGCCAGCAGTTACGGAGCAGAGGCTCAGGGGCCCCAGCATTTT. Translation: CASSYGAEAQGPQHF.

This clonotype appeared many times. The V call is TRBV25-1, the J call TRBJ2-5; D ambiguous. Germline V gene lookup returns CDR1 MGHDK and CDR2 SYGVNS. CDR3 length: 13 amino acids. The ends were cut back, 3 bases at V and 1 base at J, with 6 bases in the middle. For the CDR3, the DNA is TGTGCCAGCAGTGATCAATTCCAAGAGACCCAGTACTTC. Encoded protein: CASSDQFQETQYF.

This clonotype was observed a handful of times. The genes are TRBV6-6 and TRBJ2-1; TRBD1 might be the D (5 bases). The CDR3 consists of 15 residues. Trimming took off 0 bases at V and 4 bases at J, with 10 bases between the two ends. In germline, CDR1 is MNHNY, CDR2 SVGAGI (reference sequence). DNA for the CDR3: TGTGCCAGCAGTTACTCCTCGGCAGGGTACAATGAGCAGTTCTTC. This sequence encodes CASSYSSAGYNEQFF.

The table lists this clonotype with many counts. This chain connects TRBV20-1 to TRBJ2-4; D gene ambiguous. Germline V gene data show CDR1 as DFQATT and CDR2 as SNEGSKA (reference sequence). The CDR3 has 14 amino acids. V was trimmed by 3 bases and J by 1 base, leaving 10 bases between them. The CDR3 reads CSARVPAAKNIQYF. CDR3 nucleotide sequence: TGCAGTGCTAGGGTCCCAGCGGCCAAAAACATTCAGTACTTC.

The sample holds many counts of this clonotype. The chain is built from TRBV28 and TRBJ2-3, with 11 bases aligning to TRBD2. The germline CDR1 and CDR2 sequences are MDHEN and SYDVKM. This CDR3 has 16 amino acids. V trimming: 3 bases; J trimming: 4 bases; junction bases outside the gene matches: 6. The CDR3 loop is CASSFPLAGGADTQYF. CDR3 sequence (DNA): TGTGCCAGCAGTTTCCCCCTAGCGGGAGGAGCAGATACGCAGTATTTT.